This T cell receptor (beta chain) was sequenced during a study of read filtering for tumor transcriptome and immune sequencing. The sample holds many counts of this clonotype. CDR3 length: 12 residues. The V end lost 2 bases, the J end lost 8 bases, and 9 bases lay between the germline ends. Germline V gene data show CDR1 as SEHNR and CDR2 as FQNEAQ (reference sequence). From 300 to 450 ng of RNA, a library with molecular barcoded alpha/delta and beta/gamma adaptors was made. In TCRdb, the reads were re-called with MiXCR into one record per CDR3 protein. The repertoire holds tens of thousands of distinct CDR3 sequences, with 10% to 15% as singletons.

The specimen was a population of CD138-negative cells sorted from bone marrow. The clonotype comes from a donor at least 40 years old with multiple myeloma. V usage is TRBV7-9 and J usage is TRBJ1-1; tentatively, D is TRBD1 (5 bases). CDR3 in DNA: TGTGCCAGCAGCTTATTACAGGCCGAAGCTTTCTTT. It encodes CASSLLQAEAFF.